This T cell receptor beta chain was sequenced for a study of cytomegalovirus exposure and HLA in healthy donors. With 1 base clipped from V and 5 bases from J, the junction kept 2 bases outside the gene matches. The germline CDR1 and CDR2 sequences are SGHTA and FQGNSA. CDR3 length: 13 residues. With 60 Vbeta and 13 Jbeta primers, the PCR was carried out. Method: immunoSEQ multiplex PCR; TCRdb's copy keeps in-frame clones and lacks some. The profile shows some 100,000 clones, roughly 71% of them singletons. The receptor's source is a man over 45 in good health and CMV-seronegative. The chain has TRBV7-2 and TRBJ2-7; 7 bases agree with TRBD1. What was sequenced was PBMCs. CDR3 in amino acids: CASSLGGGDEQYF. CDR3 nucleotide sequence: TGTGCCAGCAGCTTAGGAGGGGGCGACGAGCAGTACTTC. The whole variable domain, remainder taken from reference TRBV7-2 and TRBJ2-7, is GAGVSQSPSNKVTEKGKDVELRCDPISGHTALYWYRQSLGQGLEFLIYFQGNSAPDKSGLPSDRFSAERTGGSVSTLTIQRTQQEDSAVYLCASSLGGGDEQYFGPGTRLTVT.